This paragraph covers one T cell receptor beta chain sequence. The antigen this receptor binds is unknown. Per-nucleotide qualities are absent, and no much larger clonotype sits a single base away. The data originate from a study of Ad26.COV2.S vaccination and SARS-CoV-2 variants (dated by TCRdb to the early 2020s). About the investigation overall: Vaccine-arm donors were drawn from COV1001, a multicentre, randomized, double-blind, placebo-controlled phase I-IIa trial of Ad26.COV2.S in healthy adults. Dosing of Ad26.COV2.S was intramuscular, at either 5x10^10 or 1x10^11 viral particles, delivered as one shot or as two shots spaced 56 days apart. Trial participants were randomized into five groups of five: low-dose or high-dose Ad26.COV2.S given once or twice, or placebo on both occasions. Sequencing of the TCRbeta repertoire served to evaluate the specificity and breadth of SARS-CoV-2-reactive T cell receptors following Ad26.COV2.S vaccination. Investigators did not know the trial group allocation while performing experiments and assessing outcomes. A total of approximately 30 samples were included in the TCR-sequenced set, comprising roughly 19 Ad26.COV2.S vaccine recipients, 5 placebo recipients and 8 SARS-CoV-2 convalescent individuals. General conclusions and limits of the study: Spike-specific TCR breadth was higher in Ad26.COV2.S recipients than in placebo recipients (P = 0.0014). Substantial breadth of spike-specific CD8+ and CD4+ T cell responses was reported after vaccination. It was noted by the authors that total T cell responses may have been underestimated by the TCR breadth and depth analyses. The study was not powered for comparison of responses between vaccine doses or regimens. Comparable non-spike TCR breadth was observed between vaccine and placebo recipients, consistent with only spike being contained in the vaccine.

The cysteine opens and the phenylalanine closes a CDR3 of 13 amino acids. Of the read, only the CDR3 DNA is kept; its 39 bases are in frame from base 1. Trimming costs V 4 bases and J 7 bases, and their ends lie 11 bases apart. CDR1 MNHEY and CDR2 SVGEGT are derived from the germline V gene. The label giving this sample's treatment or condition can be read as: about 20 received Ad26.COV2.S at low or high dose, single or two shots; 5 received placebo; per-sample allocation not given. For vaccine and placebo recipients, the sequenced repertoires came from samples collected on day 63 after the first injection. Cohort 1b enrolled 20 to 30 adults aged 18-55 years at a single site in Boston, USA, between 29 July and 7 August 2020. Ad26.COV2.S was a replication-incompetent adenovirus type 26 vector that expressed a prefusion-stabilized SARS-CoV-2 spike protein derived from the original Wuhan strain. The immunoSEQ Assay was the method used to sequence TCRbeta CDR3 regions. After extraction, genomic DNA underwent amplification by bias-controlled multiplex PCR, followed by high-throughput sequencing. On the study's bioinformatics: To quantify the absolute abundance of each unique TCRbeta CDR3 region, sequences were collapsed and filtered. T cell fraction was estimated by normalization of TCRbeta template counts to usable DNA, with usable DNA being measured through amplification of reference genes present in all nucleated cells. Repertoire TCRs were annotated as SARS-CoV-2-specific when V gene, CDR3 amino acid sequence and J gene were exactly matched to a known reactive TCR set. The reference SARS-CoV-2 TCR set came from MIRA and was filtered for enrichment in COVID-19-positive ImmuneCODE repertoires, removing public or cross-reactive TCRs. Drawing on the MIRA antigens, annotated TCRs were analysed further at the level of specific ORF or position within ORF. Breadth was defined as the number of annotated unique rearrangements divided by the total number of unique productive rearrangements, and depth was defined as the summed frequency of the annotated unique rearrangements. Group comparisons of TCR breadth used two-sided Wilcoxon rank-sum tests. The immuneACCESS repertoire file appears here via TCRdb, limited to in-frame rearrangements. These files lack a portion of the clones; in checked studies, under half of the deficit traces to unresolved V genes, and the cause of the others is not known. V, J and clone size are taken as reported in that table, and D and trimming were inferred from the DNA itself. The sample includes about 400,000 clones, with 83% observed a single time. About 7.4% of the sample is held by the ten biggest clonotypes.

The sequence is built from TRBV6-2 or TRBV6-3 and TRBJ1-3, with no reliable assignment of the D segment. The clonotype comes from a person between 18 and 60 years old who received the Ad26.COV2.S COVID-19 vaccine or a placebo. The specimen comprised peripheral blood, sampled in a trial of Ad26.COV2.S vaccine versus placebo. CDR3 region: CASSFGLWNTIYF. At the DNA level, the sequence is TGTGCCAGCAGTTTCGGACTATGGAACACCATATATTTT.